These 10 T cell receptor beta chains originate from one sample sequenced in a study of OX40 agonist ivuxolimab in advanced cancers. The repertoire was sequenced with immunoSEQ multiplex PCR; TCRdb's copy has only in-frame clones and lacks some. Among over 45,000 clones listed, approximately 83% were seen once. Sequences were derived from CD4+ or CD8+ T cells sorted from blood, sampled in a trial of the OX40 agonist ivuxolimab. These TCRs come from an adult with an advanced solid tumor such as melanoma, head and neck, liver or kidney cancer.

For this clone: The sample has other DNA sequences that encode this CDR3 too. This chain links TRBV7-3 with TRBJ2-2; D may match TRBD1 or TRBD2 (5 bases each). CDR1 and CDR2 from the germline V gene are SGHTA and FQGTGA. Trimming took 4 bases from V and 3 from J, leaving 9 bases between them. This CDR3 comprises 14 residues. This CDR3 is CASSWDGDTGELFF. The CDR3 bases are TGTGCCAGCAGCTGGGACGGCGACACCGGGGAGCTGTTTTTT.

The V call is TRBV7-6, the J call TRBJ2-7; TRBD2 matches at 8 bases. This CDR3 spans 19 amino acids. V gave up 4 bases and J gave up 2 bases; unmatched junction bases: 19. Germline-derived CDR1 and CDR2 are SGHVS and FNYEAQ. The CDR3 nucleotides read TGTGCCAGCAGCTCCCGAGGGCTAGCGGGTTCCCTCGTCGCCTACGAGCAGTACTTC. Amino acid sequence: CASSSRGLAGSLVAYEQYF.

This clone was detected only once. The chain combines TRBV5-6 with TRBJ2-5; D might be TRBD2 (5 bases). The CDR3 is 17 residues long. Germline CDR1 is SGHDT and CDR2 is YYEEEE. V lost 1 base to trimming and J lost 5 bases, with 21 bases between them. The CDR3 here is CASSLRRHGRGGETQYF. CDR3 bases: TGTGCCAGCAGCTTGCGCAGGCACGGACGAGGCGGGGAGACCCAGTACTTC.

V and J are TRBV7-2 and TRBJ2-7; TRBD1 matches 9 bases. The CDR3 totals 14 residues. Germline V CDR1 and CDR2: SGHTA, FQGNSA. Trimming took 7 bases from V and 3 from J; bases not matched to a gene: 7. CDR3 region: CASTGTGRNYEQYF. In nucleotides, the CDR3 is TGTGCCAGCACCGGGACAGGGCGTAACTACGAGCAGTACTTC.

V is TRBV11-1 and J is TRBJ2-5; D is uncertain. There are 14 residues in the CDR3. Deletions cut 4 bases from V and 5 bases from J, with 14 bases between. The V gene's germline CDR1 is SGHAT and CDR2 FQDESV (reference sequence). CDR3 in amino acids: CASSSLPPGETQYF. Written as DNA, the CDR3 is TGTGCCAGCAGCTCTCTACCACCCGGGGAGACCCAGTACTTC.

V is TRBV5-6 and J is TRBJ1-6; TRBD1 is a possible D gene (5 bases). The V end was cut by 4 bases, the J end by 7 bases, with 15 bases between. The germline V gene encodes CDR1 SGHDT and CDR2 YYEEEE. The CDR3 is 15 residues long. The CDR3 loop is CASSPIGGGNSPLHF. CDR3 bases: TGTGCCAGCAGCCCGATCGGGGGAGGGAATTCACCCCTCCACTTT.

The genes are TRBV6-6 and TRBJ1-4; 9 nucleotides agree with TRBD1. V dropped 4 bases and J dropped 5; count of bases not matched to a gene: 5. Germline V CDR1 and CDR2: MNHNY, SVGAGI (reference sequence). The CDR3 has 15 amino acids. The chain's CDR3 is CASSSKTGGNEKLFF. The CDR3 DNA follows: TGTGCCAGCAGTTCGAAGACAGGGGGGAATGAAAAACTGTTTTTT.

The chain recombines TRBV27 with TRBJ1-1, with TRBD1 matching over 10 bases. The J segment lost 1 base and the V segment lost 6 bases, leaving 8 bases of the junction unmatched. Germline V gene sequence: CDR1 MNHEY, CDR2 SMNVEV (reference sequence). This CDR3 region has 16 residues. CDR3 DNA sequence: TGTGCCAGCAGGCGACAGGGGGCGAATCCGAACACTGAAGCTTTCTTT. Its protein product is CASRRQGANPNTEAFF.

This clone was seen just once. This chain uses TRBV19 with TRBJ2-4, with D possibly being TRBD2 (5 bases). The CDR3 is 14 amino acids. The germline V and J ends were trimmed by 3 bases and 8 bases, with 14 bases remaining between them. Germline lookup yields CDR1 LNHDA and CDR2 SQIVND (reference sequence). The CDR3 DNA reads TGTGCCAGTAGTATCCGAGCGCGGCGGGACATTCAGTACTTC. Translation gives CASSIRARRDIQYF.

The chain is built from TRBV27 and TRBJ2-5; a weak D match, TRBD2 (5 bases). Trimming removed 0 bases from V and 3 bases from J, with 8 bases in between. CDR1 and CDR2 (germline): MNHEY, SMNVEV (reference sequence). CDR3 length equals 14 residues. CDR3 sequence reads: CASSLSWREETQYF. CDR3 sequence (DNA): TGTGCCAGCAGTTTATCCTGGCGGGAAGAGACCCAGTACTTC.